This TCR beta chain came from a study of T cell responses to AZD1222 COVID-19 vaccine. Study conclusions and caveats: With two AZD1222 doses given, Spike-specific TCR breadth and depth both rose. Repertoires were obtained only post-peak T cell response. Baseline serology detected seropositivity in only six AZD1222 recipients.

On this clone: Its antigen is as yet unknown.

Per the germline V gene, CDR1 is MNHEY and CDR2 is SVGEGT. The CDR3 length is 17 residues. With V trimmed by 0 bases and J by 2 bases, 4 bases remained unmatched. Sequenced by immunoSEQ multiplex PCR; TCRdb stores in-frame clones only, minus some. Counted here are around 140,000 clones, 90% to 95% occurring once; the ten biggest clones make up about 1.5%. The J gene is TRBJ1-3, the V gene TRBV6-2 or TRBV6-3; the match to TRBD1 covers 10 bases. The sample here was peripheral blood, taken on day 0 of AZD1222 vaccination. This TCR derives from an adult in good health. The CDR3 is CASSYSSGTGAGNTIYF. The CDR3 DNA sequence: TGTGCCAGCAGTTACTCCTCCGGGACAGGGGCTGGAAACACCATATATTTT.